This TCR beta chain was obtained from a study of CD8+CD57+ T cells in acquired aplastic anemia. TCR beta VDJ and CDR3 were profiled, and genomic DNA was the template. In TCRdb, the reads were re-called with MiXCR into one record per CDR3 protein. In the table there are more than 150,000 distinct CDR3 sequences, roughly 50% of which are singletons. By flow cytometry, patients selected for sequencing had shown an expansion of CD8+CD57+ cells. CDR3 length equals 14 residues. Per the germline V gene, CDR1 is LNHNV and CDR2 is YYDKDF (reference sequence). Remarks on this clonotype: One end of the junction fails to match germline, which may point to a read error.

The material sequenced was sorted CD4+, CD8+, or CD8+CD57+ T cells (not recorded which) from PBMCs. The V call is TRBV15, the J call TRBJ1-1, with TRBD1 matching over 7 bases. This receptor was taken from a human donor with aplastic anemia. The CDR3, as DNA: TGTGCCACCAACCCGGGACAGCGAAACACTGAGGCTTTCTTT. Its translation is CATNPGQRNTEAFF.